Presented here are 5 T cell receptor beta chains from one specimen sequenced in a study of control samples from healthy donors and cancer patients. TCRdb keeps only in-frame clones here, not all; method: immunoSEQ multiplex PCR. In the table there are around 150,000 clones, 85% to 90% of which are singletons. The sample consisted of blood. Receptors were obtained from a man between 18 and 35 years old in good health.

V gene TRBV3-1 (or the pseudogene TRBV3-2) combines with J gene TRBJ2-7; a weak D match, TRBD1 (6 bases). CDR3 length equals 13 residues. Germline V CDR1 and CDR2: LGHDT, YNNKEL (reference sequence). Trimming took off 4 bases at V and 6 bases at J, with 13 bases between the two ends. The CDR3 DNA is TGTGCCAGCAGCCCTTCAGTCAGGGGCGAGCAGTACTTC. It translates to CASSPSVRGEQYF.

This clone was seen once. This chain links TRBV28 with TRBJ1-6, with 7 positions matching TRBD1. Germline V gene lookup returns CDR1 MDHEN and CDR2 SYDVKM. V was clipped by 4 bases and J by 11 bases; unmatched bases: 14. This CDR3 is 16 amino acids long. The DNA of the CDR3 is TGTGCCAGCAGTTCGCTGGTGGAGGACAGGCGGCCACCCCTCCACTTT. It codes for CASSSLVEDRRPPLHF.

The chain uses TRBV7-2 and TRBJ1-5; no clear D gene. This CDR3 region has 14 residues. From germline, CDR1 is SGHTA and CDR2 FQGNSA. Trimming took 5 bases from V and 5 from J, leaving 13 bases between them. The CDR3 DNA reads as TGTGCCAGCAGCAATACCGGACGTGATCAGCCCCAGCATTTT. Protein: CASSNTGRDQPQHF.

This chain links TRBV11-3 with TRBJ2-1; D might be TRBD1 or TRBD2, each matching 5 bases. CDR1 and CDR2 from the germline V gene are SGHNT and YENEEA. CDR3 length equals 13 residues. Trimming stripped 5 bases from V and 5 bases from J, with 10 bases between. The CDR3 loop reads CASSPGPNNEQFF. For the CDR3, the DNA is TGTGCCAGCAGCCCGGGGCCGAACAATGAGCAGTTCTTC.

This clone was seen only once. V usage is TRBV28 and J usage is TRBJ2-5; D is perhaps TRBD1 or TRBD2 (6 bases each). Trimming took off 6 bases at V and 5 bases at J, with 16 bases between the two ends. The CDR3 is 14 residues long. CDR1 is MDHEN and CDR2 is SYDVKM in the germline V gene. The CDR3 DNA reads as TGTGCCAGCAGCCGACTCCGGGGGCGGGAGACCCAGTACTTC. Translation gives CASSRLRGRETQYF. The full variable domain, with the rest looked up from reference TRBV28 and TRBJ2-5, is DVKVTQSSRYLVKRTGEKVFLECVQDMDHENMFWYRQDPGLGLRLIYFSYDVKMKEKGDIPEGYSVSREKKERFSLILESASTNQTSMYLCASSRLRGRETQYFGPGTRLLVL.